Below are 21 T cell receptor beta chains sequenced from a single sample in a study of blood T cells in healthy people across ages. The use of a sample-barcoded 5' primer and a J-beta primer mix characterized a second PCR of roughly 7 to 11 cycles. Each CDR3 protein is one row after TCRdb ran MiXCR on the 5' RACE reads. The sample lists fewer than 650,000 distinct CDR3 sequences, 27% occurring once. These data also formed part of another study, on T cells of mothers and their children.

The sample comprised blood. These receptors all come from a boy aged 2 to 10 in good health.

A few counts support this clonotype. The rearrangement uses TRBV6-2 or TRBV6-3 and TRBJ2-5, with 14 nucleotides matching TRBD2. The better agreement between TRBJ2-1 and the DNA end casts doubt on the J call. The CDR3 totals 16 residues. The germline V gene encodes CDR1 MNHEY and CDR2 SVGEGT. The CDR3 bases are TGTGCCAGCAGTTACGCGGGACTAGCGGGAGATGGGGAGCAGTTCTTC. This codes for CASSYAGLAGDGEQFF.

This sequence joins TRBV7-2 and TRBJ2-6; 7 bases are shared with TRBD2. Trimming cost V 4 bases and J 3 bases; bases outside gene matches: 3. Germline loops: CDR1 SGHTA, CDR2 FQGNSA. The CDR3 consists of 15 residues. This CDR3 reads CASSSSGGGANVLTF. The CDR3 DNA is TGTGCCAGCAGCTCTTCGGGGGGTGGGGCCAACGTCCTGACTTTC.

The chain employs TRBV7-2 and TRBJ1-2, with D possibly being TRBD1 (6 bases). The germline V and J ends were trimmed by 1 base and 3 bases, with 12 bases remaining between them. The CDR3 totals 15 residues. Germline V CDR1 and CDR2: SGHTA, FQGNSA. The CDR3 nucleotides read TGTGCCAGCAGCTTAGGGGGGGCGCTGGACTATGGCTACACCTTC. Translation gives CASSLGGALDYGYTF.

The table lists this clonotype with a count of one. The chain combines TRBV20-1 with TRBJ1-4; a possible D gene is TRBD1 (5 bases). V gave up 0 bases and J gave up 10 bases, with 9 bases separating them. Germline CDR1 and CDR2: DFQATT and SNEGSKA (reference sequence). The CDR3 covers 12 residues. The CDR3 DNA is TGCAGTGCTAGAGAGGCGGGGGTAAAACTGTTTTTT. It yields the protein CSAREAGVKLFF.

There are many counts of this clonotype. This rearrangement joins TRBV12-3 or TRBV12-4 to TRBJ2-1; D is unclear. The V end lost 6 bases, the J end lost 8 bases, and 11 bases lay between the germline ends. The length of the CDR3 is 12 residues. This CDR3 is CASSPFADEQFF. CDR3 DNA: TGTGCCAGCAGCCCCTTCGCCGATGAGCAGTTCTTC.

CDR3 sequence (DNA): TGTGCCAGCAGTGATTTAGCGCCTCGCTCCTACGAGCAGTACTTC. Translating gives CASSDLAPRSYEQYF. The genes are TRBV2 and TRBJ2-5; tentative D call: TRBD2 (5 bases). The J call may be incorrect, as the DNA end agrees better with TRBJ2-7. CDR3 length: 15 residues. CDR1 and CDR2 from the germline V gene are SNHLY and FYNNEI.

This clonotype has a count of ten or more. V gene TRBV9 combines with J gene TRBJ1-2; no clear D gene. V was cut by 1 base and J by 4 bases, with 5 bases left in between. The CDR3 runs 12 residues. CDR1 is SGDLS and CDR2 is YYNGEE in the germline V gene. CDR3 loop: CASSVQGYGYTF. CDR3 sequence (DNA): TGTGCCAGCAGCGTACAAGGCTATGGCTACACCTTC.

The V gene is TRBV20-1, the J gene TRBJ2-7, with 7 bases identical to TRBD1. The CDR3 loop spans 14 amino acids. After removal of 2 bases from V and 3 bases from J, the junction contained 7 bases not matched to a gene. Germline assignment: CDR1 DFQATT and CDR2 SNEGSKA (reference sequence). CDR3 in DNA: TGCAGTGCTAGACGAGGGGGCGGCTTCTACGAGCAGTACTTC. It codes for CSARRGGGFYEQYF.

Concerning this clonotype itself: Because the CDR3 is missing its conserved closing phenylalanine or tryptophan, this is likely a read error. This chain links TRBV12-3 or TRBV12-4 with TRBJ1-5; perhaps TRBD1 as D (5 bases). The CDR3 is 13 amino acids. V was pared by 5 bases and J by 11 bases, with 16 bases between. DNA for the CDR3: TGTGCCAGCAGTACAGCCCACCGGGGGGCCCAGCATCTT. Protein: CASSTAHRGAQHL.

This clonotype has just a few counts. V gene TRBV18 combines with J gene TRBJ2-5; 10 nucleotides match TRBD2. In germline, CDR1 is KGHSH, CDR2 LQKENI. The junction had 10 bases not matched to a gene; V was cut back by 4 bases and J by 2 bases. The length of the CDR3 is 17 residues. This CDR3 reads CASSRPPGLAPQETQYF. The CDR3 nucleotides are TGTGCCAGCTCACGCCCCCCGGGACTAGCGCCACAAGAGACCCAGTACTTC.

This clonotype showed up many times. The chain is built from TRBV29-1 and TRBJ2-1, with D possibly matching TRBD1 (7 bases). The CDR3 has 13 residues. Per the germline V gene, CDR1 is SQVTM and CDR2 is ANQGSEA. Trimming left V 5 bases short and J 5 bases short, with 13 bases between. The CDR3 loop reads CSVQGGPHNEQFF. Written as DNA, the CDR3 is TGCAGCGTTCAGGGGGGCCCCCACAATGAGCAGTTCTTC.

This clonotype was seen a handful of times. V usage is TRBV27 and J usage is TRBJ2-1; 10 bases are a match to TRBD2. The CDR3 consists of 19 residues. V lost 6 bases, J lost 0 bases, and 14 bases stayed unmatched. The germline gives CDR1 MNHEY, CDR2 SMNVEV (reference sequence). As DNA, the CDR3 is TGTGCCAGCAGCGTTAGGGCTAGCGGGAGAGTCTTCTCCTACAATGAGCAGTTCTTC. Protein: CASSVRASGRVFSYNEQFF.

The V gene is TRBV20-1, the J gene TRBJ1-1; 7 positions agree with TRBD1. The CDR3 length is 14 residues. Germline assignment: CDR1 DFQATT and CDR2 SNEGSKA (reference sequence). V was pared by 1 base and J by 4 bases, with 6 bases of the junction left unmatched. The CDR3 DNA follows: TGCAGTGCTAGAGGACAGGGTCGGTTCACTGAAGCTTTCTTT. Protein sequence: CSARGQGRFTEAFF.

The rearrangement links TRBV30 to TRBJ2-7, with D tentatively TRBD1 or TRBD2 (5 bases each). CDR3 size: 16 residues. Trimming pared 3 bases from V and 2 bases from J, leaving 20 bases between. Germline CDR1 reads GTSNPN; CDR2 reads SVGIG (reference sequence). The CDR3 nucleotides read TGTGCCTGGAGCCCGCGGGTTTGGGGGAAAACCTACGAGCAGTACTTC. The encoded protein is CAWSPRVWGKTYEQYF.

Of note for this clonotype: At one of its ends the junction is not consistent with the germline gene, which may arise from a read error. The chain has TRBV6-1 and TRBJ2-2; TRBD2 is a possible D gene (5 bases). Germline CDR1 MNHNS, CDR2 SASEGT. The CDR3 spans 13 residues. As DNA, the CDR3 is TGCGGCGGCGGTAGCGTTTACGCCGGGGAGCTGTTTTTT. Translated: CGGGSVYAGELFF.

This clonotype was recorded a few times. The V and J genes are TRBV7-9 and TRBJ2-1; D unclear. The germline V gene encodes CDR1 SEHNR and CDR2 FQNEAQ (reference sequence). The CDR3 spans 15 residues. V gave up 5 bases and J gave up 2 bases, with 13 bases separating them. The chain's CDR3 is CASSPPHGTYNEQFF. The DNA of the CDR3 is TGTGCCAGCAGCCCCCCCCATGGGACCTACAATGAGCAGTTCTTC.

V is TRBV7-9 and J is TRBJ2-5; no clear D gene. Trimming cost V 2 bases and J 5 bases, with 9 bases left between them. The CDR3 is 13 residues long. Germline loops: CDR1 SEHNR, CDR2 FQNEAQ (reference sequence). The CDR3 spells CASSLTETETQYF. CDR3 DNA: TGTGCCAGCAGCTTAACTGAGACGGAGACCCAGTACTTC.

The table lists this clonotype with many counts. The gene calls are TRBV12-3 or TRBV12-4 and TRBJ1-2; D unresolved. V dropped 1 base and J dropped 8 bases, with 11 bases sitting between them. CDR3 length equals 13 residues. The CDR3: CASSLEGGYGYTF. The CDR3 DNA reads TGTGCCAGCAGTTTAGAGGGAGGCTACGGCTACACCTTC.

In its sample, this clonotype was seen a few times. The gene calls are TRBV10-2 and TRBJ2-2; 8 bases fit TRBD2. V lost 7 bases to trimming and J lost 2 bases; unmatched junction nucleotides: 6. Germline CDR1 reads WSHSY; CDR2 reads SAAADI. The CDR3 sequence is 15 residues long. CDR3 loop: CASKLAGINTGELFF. Here the CDR3 DNA reads TGCGCCAGCAAGTTAGCGGGGATAAACACCGGGGAGCTGTTTTTT.

The CDR3 DNA sequence: TGCGCCAGCAGCCGGGGACAGGGCGCCTACTCTGGGGCCAACGTCCTGACTTTC. It translates to CASSRGQGAYSGANVLTF. The chain uses TRBV5-1 and TRBJ2-6; 9 bases agree with TRBD1. The CDR3 has 18 amino acids. CDR1 SGHRS and CDR2 YFSETQ come from the germline V gene. The V gene end was trimmed by 4 bases and the J gene end by 0 bases; junction bases not matched to a gene: 8.

This clonotype was found a few times. This chain links TRBV12-5 with TRBJ2-5; D is perhaps TRBD2 (6 bases). With the DNA end fitting TRBJ2-1 better, the J assignment may be wrong. Germline CDR1 reads LGHNT; CDR2 reads FRNRAP. This CDR3 comprises 15 residues. CDR3 loop: CASSSLKEEGLGQFF. The CDR3 nucleotides read TGTGCAAGTTCCTCCCTGAAGGAGGAGGGGCTTGGGCAGTTCTTC.